The 20 T cell receptor beta chains presented below share a single source sample, sequenced in a study of blood T cell repertoires in COVID-19. The assay was immunoSEQ multiplex PCR, and TCRdb's table has in-frame clones only and misses some. The sample holds over 150,000 clones, around 86% seen once. The specimen was peripheral blood. The receptors originated from a man in his forties with active or convalescent COVID-19.

The V and J genes are TRBV11-3 and TRBJ2-5; no firm D call. The CDR3 has 12 residues. Germline V gene lookup returns CDR1 SGHNT and CDR2 YENEEA. Trimming cost V 3 bases and J 4 bases, with 6 bases left between them. CDR3 bases: TGTGCCAGCAGCTTCCAGATAGAGACCCAGTACTTC. Amino acid sequence: CASSFQIETQYF. Looking up the rest from reference TRBV11-3 and TRBJ2-5 gives the full variable domain: EAGVVQSPRYKIIEKKQPVAFWCNPISGHNTLYWYLQNLGQGPELLIRYENEEAVDDSQLPKDRFSAERLKGVDSTLKIQPAELGDSAVYLCASSFQIETQYFGPGTRLLVL.

The rearrangement uses TRBV5-4 and TRBJ1-5, with 7 bases lining up with TRBD1. The trim removed 2 bases at V and 3 bases at J, leaving 2 bases unmatched. Per germline, CDR1 SGHNT and CDR2 YYREEE (reference sequence). The CDR3 is 14 residues long. The CDR3 loop is CASSLQGTNQPQHF. In DNA form, the CDR3 reads TGTGCCAGCAGCTTACAGGGGACCAATCAGCCCCAGCATTTT.

The rearrangement uses TRBV5-1 and TRBJ1-1, with TRBD1 matching 8 bases. Germline lookup yields CDR1 SGHRS and CDR2 YFSETQ. The CDR3 is made up of 14 amino acids. The V and J ends lost 4 bases and 3 bases, in that order; junction bases with no gene match: 5. For the CDR3, the DNA is TGCGCCAGCAGCCTGATGGACAGGGACACTGAAGCTTTCTTT. Its protein product is CASSLMDRDTEAFF.

This clone was seen a single time. At one end the junction does not follow the germline gene, possibly because of a read error. The genes are TRBV7-7 and TRBJ2-1; 10 bases are a match to TRBD1. This CDR3 is built from 15 residues. Germline CDR1 and CDR2: SSHAT and FNYEAQ (reference sequence). In DNA form, the CDR3 reads TGTGCTAGCAGCTTGACAGGGGGCGCCGTCAATGAGCAGTTCTTC. As protein: CASSLTGGAVNEQFF.

The chain uses TRBV30 and TRBJ1-4; TRBD1 aligns across 9 bases. CDR1 is GTSNPN, CDR2 SVGIG, per germline (reference sequence). The junction had 0 bases not matched to a gene; V was cut back by 0 bases and J by 10 bases. The CDR3 consists of 12 residues. CDR3 loop: CAWSVTGGKLFF. The CDR3 bases are TGTGCCTGGAGTGTGACAGGGGGAAAACTGTTTTTT.

The chain combines TRBV5-1 with TRBJ2-5; 7 bases fit TRBD1. The CDR3 is 15 residues long. The V gene end was trimmed by 4 bases and the J gene end by 3 bases; junction bases not matched to a gene: 9. Germline-derived CDR1 and CDR2 are SGHRS and YFSETQ. CDR3 nucleotides: TGCGCCAGCAGCCCCGGACAGGTGGGGAAAGAGACCCAGTACTTC. Translating it yields CASSPGQVGKETQYF. Full variable domain (remainder filled in from reference TRBV5-1 and TRBJ2-5): KAGVTQTPRYLIKTRGQQVTLSCSPISGHRSVSWYQQTPGQGLQFLFEYFSETQRNKGNFPGRFSGRQFSNSRSEMNVSTLELGDSALYLCASSPGQVGKETQYFGPGTRLLVL.

The gene calls are TRBV14 and TRBJ1-2; D remains unclear. Trimming stripped 3 bases from V and 4 bases from J, with 6 bases between. CDR1 is SGHDN, CDR2 FVKESK, per germline. The CDR3 length is 12 residues. CDR3 loop: CASSQAAYGYTF. In DNA, the CDR3 is TGTGCCAGCAGCCAGGCGGCCTATGGCTACACCTTC.

V gene TRBV6-5 combines with J gene TRBJ2-5; possible D gene TRBD2, 5 bases. CDR1 and CDR2 from the germline V gene are MNHEY and SVGAGI. The length of the CDR3 is 13 residues. V was pared by 10 bases and J by 5 bases, with 17 bases between. CDR3 region: CATRGLLVETQYF. The CDR3 DNA sequence: TGTGCCACCCGAGGGCTACTTGTGGAGACCCAGTACTTC.

This chain's CDR3 is CASSADRGNTEAFF. DNA for the CDR3: TGTGCCAGTAGTGCGGACAGGGGGAACACTGAAGCTTTCTTT. The rearrangement uses TRBV19 and TRBJ1-1, with 9 bases identical to TRBD1. The CDR3 sequence is 14 residues long. With 5 bases clipped from V and 1 base from J, the junction kept 2 bases outside the gene matches. Germline CDR1 is LNHDA and CDR2 is SQIVND (reference sequence).

The chain couples TRBV7-9 to TRBJ2-4; tentative D call: TRBD2 (6 bases). V shed 4 bases and J shed 8 bases, with 15 bases lying between them. This CDR3 spans 14 amino acids. The germline V gene has CDR1 SEHNR and CDR2 FQNEAQ (reference sequence). The CDR3 coding sequence is TGTGCCAGCAGCTCACCGCGACGGAGGGACATTCAGTACTTC. Translating it yields CASSSPRRRDIQYF.

The chain has TRBV5-1 and TRBJ2-2, with 10 bases fitting TRBD2. Trimming at V came to 7 bases and at J to 3 bases, leaving 3 bases not matched to a gene. Germline V gives CDR1 SGHRS, CDR2 YFSETQ. The CDR3 has 14 residues. DNA for the CDR3: TGCGCCAGCGGCCTAGCGGGGGACACCGGGGAGCTGTTTTTT. Protein sequence: CASGLAGDTGELFF.

The J gene is TRBJ2-7, the V gene TRBV2; D gene uncertain. CDR1 is SNHLY, CDR2 FYNNEI, per germline. The V and J ends lost 2 bases and 6 bases respectively, with 11 bases between them. The CDR3 consists of 13 residues. CDR3 in DNA: TGTGCCAGCAGTGAATTCGAAACCGGCGAGCAGTACTTC. Its translation: CASSEFETGEQYF.

The chain carries TRBV11-1 and TRBJ2-3; 7 nucleotides line up with TRBD2. Per germline, CDR1 SGHAT and CDR2 FQDESV (reference sequence). V was pared by 2 bases and J by 1 base, with 6 bases of the junction left unmatched. The CDR3 consists of 16 residues. The CDR3 sequence is CASSLREGRGTDTQYF. CDR3 bases: TGTGCCAGCAGCTTAAGAGAAGGGAGGGGCACAGATACGCAGTATTTT.

This chain joins TRBV6-5 and TRBJ2-2; unclear D gene. V was cut by 5 bases and J by 6 bases, with 10 bases left in between. Germline V CDR1 and CDR2: MNHEY, SVGAGI. CDR3 length: 13 amino acids. CDR3 region: CASSPSGPGELFF. The CDR3 DNA is TGTGCCAGCAGTCCTTCAGGCCCCGGGGAGCTGTTTTTT.

The V call is TRBV9, the J call TRBJ1-2; 9 bases are shared with TRBD1. The junction had 8 bases not matched to a gene; V was cut back by 4 bases and J by 4 bases. CDR1 SGDLS and CDR2 YYNGEE come from the germline V gene. The CDR3 length is 15 residues. The CDR3 here is CASSSGQGLLYGYTF. The CDR3 DNA sequence: TGTGCCAGCAGCTCGGGACAGGGCCTCCTCTATGGCTACACCTTC.

This rearrangement joins TRBV7-8 to TRBJ2-3; D is possibly TRBD1 (6 bases). V was cut by 0 bases and J by 3 bases, with 13 bases left in between. CDR1 and CDR2 from the germline V gene are SGHVS and FQNEAQ. The CDR3 sequence is 16 residues long. In DNA, the CDR3 is TGTGCCAGCAGCTTAGCTTCCCGGGACACAACAGATACGCAGTATTTT. This translates into CASSLASRDTTDTQYF.

This chain links TRBV30 with TRBJ2-1, with 10 bases aligning to TRBD2. The V gene end was trimmed by 5 bases and the J gene end by 2 bases; junction bases not matched to a gene: 3. CDR3 length: 14 amino acids. The germline V gene encodes CDR1 GTSNPN and CDR2 SVGIG (reference sequence). The CDR3 DNA sequence: TGTGCCTGGGGGCTAGCGGGGGCCTACAATGAGCAGTTCTTC. It codes for CAWGLAGAYNEQFF. The whole variable domain, remainder taken from reference TRBV30 and TRBJ2-1, is SQTIHQWPATLVQPVGSPLSLECTVEGTSNPNLYWYRQAAGRGLQLLFYSVGIGQISSEVPQNLSASRPQDRQFILSSKKLLLSDSGFYLCAWGLAGAYNEQFFGPGTRLTVL.

The J gene is TRBJ2-3, the V gene TRBV10-1; TRBD2 aligns across 8 bases. CDR3 length: 16 amino acids. V lost 0 bases, J lost 0 bases, and 2 bases stayed unmatched. Germline V gene data show CDR1 as WNHNN and CDR2 as SYGVQD (reference sequence). The CDR3 sequence is CASSESAGGSTDTQYF. The CDR3, as DNA: TGCGCCAGCAGTGAGTCCGCGGGGGGCAGCACAGATACGCAGTATTTT.

A single count supports this clone. This chain uses TRBV6-6 with TRBJ1-2; weak D call: TRBD1 (6 bases). The germline CDR1 and CDR2 sequences are MNHNY and SVGAGI (reference sequence). This CDR3 spans 13 amino acids. Trimming pared 5 bases from V and 2 bases from J, leaving 9 bases between. For the CDR3, the DNA is TGTGCCAGCAGTACCCAGGGGAACTATGGCTACACCTTC. Translating gives CASSTQGNYGYTF.

This chain joins TRBV6-1 and TRBJ1-6; the match to TRBD1 covers 7 bases. The germline gives CDR1 MNHNS, CDR2 SASEGT. The CDR3 is made up of 16 amino acids. V was clipped by 4 bases and J by 0 bases; unmatched bases: 3. The CDR3: CASSGRDSSYNSPLHF. DNA of the CDR3: TGTGCCAGCAGTGGCCGGGACAGCTCCTATAATTCACCCCTCCACTTT.